This T cell receptor (beta chain) derives from a study of shared clonotypes between healthy human individuals. Study-wide points: Tissue TCR repertoires likely differ from these blood-only repertoires. Shared across a few donors were 5% to 6% of the naive CD4 clonotypes.

In its sample, this clone was seen once. Its antigen is not known. CDR3 length: 10 amino acids. Trimming pared 6 bases from V and 5 bases from J, leaving 8 bases between. CDR1 DFQATT and CDR2 SNEGSKA come from the germline V gene (reference sequence). The naive CD8 subset, CD45RO-negative cells positively selected for CCR7, excluded terminally differentiated effector memory CD45RA+ cells. Donors comprised healthy HIV-negative adults lacking recent acute infections or vaccinations. Those who donated, Caucasian adults without exception, all lived in Nashville, Tennessee. Sequenced by immunoSEQ multiplex PCR; TCRdb stores in-frame clones only, minus some. The sample yields about 2 million clones, over 85% seen once.

Sequenced: naive CD8+ T cells sorted from blood. The V and J genes are TRBV20-1 and TRBJ2-7; tentative D call: TRBD2 (5 bases). The clonotype was recovered from a man between 18 and 29 years old in good health. The CDR3 region is CSAEVDEQYF. In DNA, the CDR3 is TGCAGTGCGGAGGTGGACGAGCAGTACTTC.